This TCR beta chain originates from a study of cytomegalovirus exposure and HLA in healthy donors. At the level of the study: Findings of an earlier analysis included around 100 million unique TCR beta sequences from 190 million or so T cells.

Every donor was a healthy person donating bone marrow. PCR involved 60 Vbeta and 13 Jbeta primers. Assay used: immunoSEQ multiplex PCR; TCRdb lists only in-frame clones, some missing. Among around 120,000 clones, nearly 80% were seen once, and the ten largest hold less than 4%. Study results and limitations: There were reportedly fewer N-insertions in an Asian-associated ancestry cluster than the approximately 670-donor mean, in a later analysis. TCR beta chains associated with HLA were, in a later analysis, more clonally expanded than equally common others.

Trimming took 4 bases from V and 3 from J, leaving 7 bases between them. The CDR3 length is 13 residues. From germline, CDR1 is SGHDT and CDR2 YYEEEE. This clone was observed a few times. As yet, its antigen is unknown. The TCR sequence derives from a woman in her 30s in good health and CMV-seropositive. Input material: PBMCs. J is TRBJ1-4 and V is TRBV5-6; no firm D call. The CDR3 reads CASSGRANEKLFF. CDR3 DNA sequence: TGTGCCAGCAGCGGGAGAGCTAATGAAAAACTGTTTTTT.